Listed below are T cell receptor beta chains from one sample, sequenced in a study of blood T cell repertoires in COVID-19. Generated by immunoSEQ multiplex PCR, the TCRdb table keeps only in-frame clones and is missing some. Of over 95,000 clones detected, 84% appear once; the ten largest clones hold around 2%. The sequenced material came from peripheral blood. These receptors originate from a man in his 70s with active or convalescent COVID-19. CDR3s include the opening cysteine and the closing phenylalanine or tryptophan. A D gene is named only where the DNA matches it firmly. Not all rows give a size; the values are once, few, many and, for expanded clones, a class.

J	D	size	V	DNA	CDR3
TRBJ2-7	TRBD1	few	TRBV6-6	TGTGCCAGCAGTTCGTGGACAGGGGGATCCTACGAGCAGTACTTC	CASSSWTGGSYEQYF
TRBJ1-2	-	-	TRBV4-1	TGCGCCAGCAGCCAAGATCAGGGCAGCAGCACTAACTATGGCTACACCTTC	CASSQDQGSSTNYGYTF
TRBJ2-1	TRBD2	-	TRBV10-3	TGTGCCATCAGCTCCTCTAGCGGGGGGGCCGGTTTCTATGAGCAGTTCTTC	CAISSSSGGAGFYEQFF
TRBJ2-1	TRBD2	-	TRBV18	TGTGCCAGCTCACCCACCGGGACTATCTCGCATGAGCAGTTCTTC	CASSPTGTISHEQFF
TRBJ2-2	TRBD1	-	TRBV24-1	TGTGCCACCAGTGATCCCGGGACAGGGGCGATCGGGGAGCTGTTTTTT	CATSDPGTGAIGELFF
TRBJ2-5	TRBD2	few	TRBV6-6	TGTGCCAGCAGTCATCCGGGGGGTTGGGAGACCCAGTACTTC	CASSHPGGWETQYF
TRBJ1-5	TRBD1	-	TRBV19	TGTGCCAGTAGTATACGGGACAGGGGTCGGGGTCAGCCCCAGCATTTT	CASSIRDRGRGQPQHF
TRBJ1-2	-	-	TRBV5-5	TGTGCCAGCAGCTTGGACGGTAACTATGGCTACACCTTC	CASSLDGNYGYTF
TRBJ2-3	TRBD2	-	TRBV10-3	TGTGCCATCAGTGACCCAGCGGGGGGGGGCACAGATACGCAGTATTTT	CAISDPAGGGTDTQYF
TRBJ2-5	TRBD2	-	TRBV5-4	TGTGCCAGCAGCACCGGGACTAGAGGAGAGACCCAGTACTTC	CASSTGTRGETQYF
TRBJ2-1	-	-	TRBV5-6	TGTGCCAGCAGCTTTTCCCAGACTAGACTTCTCAATGAGCAGTTCTTC	CASSFSQTRLLNEQFF
TRBJ1-1	-	few	TRBV25-1	TGTGCCAGCAGGGCGGGAGATTTCACTGAAGCTTTCTTT	CASRAGDFTEAFF
TRBJ2-7	TRBD2	-	TRBV29-1	TGCAGCGTCCTCGGACTAGCAGGGACCTACGAGCAGTACTTC	CSVLGLAGTYEQYF
TRBJ2-1	TRBD1	-	TRBV18	TGTGCCAGCTCACCGACGGACAGGGGCGCCCATGAGCAGTTCTTC	CASSPTDRGAHEQFF
TRBJ1-1	-	few	TRBV6-6	TGTGCCAGCAGTCCCTGGCGGCAGAACACTGAAGCTTTCTTT	CASSPWRQNTEAFF
TRBJ1-1	TRBD1	-	TRBV18	TGTGCCAGCTCATTCACAGGGGGCCTGAACACTGAAGCTTTCTTT	CASSFTGGLNTEAFF
TRBJ1-2	-	few	TRBV28	TGTGCCAGCAGTTTAAGTGGGACAAACTATGGCTACACCTTC	CASSLSGTNYGYTF
TRBJ1-1	-	-	TRBV5-1	TGCGCCAGCAGCTTGGGACAGCCTGAAGCTTTCTTT	CASSLGQPEAFF
TRBJ1-5	-	once	TRBV5-1	TGCGCCAGCAGCGCCCAGGGAAATCAGCCCCAGCATTTT	CASSAQGNQPQHF
TRBJ1-5	TRBD1	-	TRBV24-1	TGTGCCACCAGTGACTCGGGACAGGGAGAACAGCCCCAGCATTTT	CATSDSGQGEQPQHF
TRBJ1-5	TRBD1	-	TRBV6-5	TGTGCCAGCAGGGGGGGACAGTATCAGCCCCAGCATTTT	CASRGGQYQPQHF
TRBJ1-6	TRBD1	-	TRBV28	TGTGCCAGCAGAGGGACAGTTTATAATTCACCCCTCCACTTT	CASRGTVYNSPLHF
TRBJ2-7	-	-	TRBV7-2	TGTGCCAGCAGCTTACTGGCGGGGTTGCCCTACGAGCAGTACTTC	CASSLLAGLPYEQYF
TRBJ2-7	-	-	TRBV4-2	TGTGCCAGCAGCCAAGATGGAAGGTTAACAGGAGATACCTACGAGCAGTACTTC	CASSQDGRLTGDTYEQYF
TRBJ1-6	-	-	TRBV3-1/TRBV3-2	TGTGCCAGCAGCCAACTAAGAATGACGGCCGGACTAAATTCACCCCTCCACTTT	CASSQLRMTAGLNSPLHF
TRBJ2-2	TRBD1	-	TRBV7-9	TGTGCCAGCAGCTTCGCGACAGGGGGGGCCGATGGCGGGGAGCTGTTTTTT	CASSFATGGADGGELFF
TRBJ2-7	TRBD1	-	TRBV2	TGTGCCAGCAGACCTGGACAGGGGTCCGACGAGCAGTACTTC	CASRPGQGSDEQYF
TRBJ2-1	-	-	TRBV6-1	TGTGCCAGCAGTGAAGGTTTGCGGGGAGAGCAGTTCTTC	CASSEGLRGEQFF
TRBJ2-2	-	-	TRBV2	TGTGCCAGCGGAGCCGGGGAGCTGTTTTTT	CASGAGELFF
TRBJ1-6	-	-	TRBV15	TGTGCCACCAGCAGGGACAGACCCGATACTTCACCCCTCCACTTT	CATSRDRPDTSPLHF
TRBJ1-1	TRBD1	once	TRBV19	TGTGCCAGTACCCCCGGGGGGTGGACAGGGCATCGAACTGAAGCTTTCTTT	CASTPGGWTGHRTEAFF
TRBJ2-1	-	-	TRBV11-2	TGTGCCAGCAGCGATTTCCGGACTGTCTACAATGAGCAGTTCTTC	CASSDFRTVYNEQFF
TRBJ1-1	TRBD1	-	TRBV19	TGTGCCAGTAGTACCAAACGGACAGGGCTTACTGAAGCTTTCTTT	CASSTKRTGLTEAFF
TRBJ1-1	-	-	TRBV9	TGTGCCAGCAGCTCGGGAGGAGGTAGCACTGAAGCTTTCTTT	CASSSGGGSTEAFF
TRBJ2-5	TRBD2	-	TRBV6-5	TGTGCCAGCAGAAGGGCGGGGGAGGGAGAGACCCAGTACTTC	CASRRAGEGETQYF
TRBJ2-5	-	-	TRBV5-1	TGCGCCAGCAGCCTTGAGGACGGGGGAGAGACCCAGTACTTC	CASSLEDGGETQYF
TRBJ2-2	TRBD1	-	TRBV28	TGTGCCAGCAGTCCCCACCCAGGGGGGAACACCGGGGAGCTGTTTTTT	CASSPHPGGNTGELFF
TRBJ1-5	-	-	TRBV12-5	TGTGCTAGTGGTTTATGGGGCCCCGTTAGTGAGCCCCAGCATTTT	CASGLWGPVSEPQHF
TRBJ1-1	TRBD1	-	TRBV29-1	TGCAGCGTTAATCGAGGGACAGTGAACACTGAAGCTTTCTTT	CSVNRGTVNTEAFF
TRBJ2-1	-	-	TRBV7-6	TGTGCCAGCAGCTTAGCGTCGGCGGGGAATGAGCAGTTCTTC	CASSLASAGNEQFF
TRBJ1-1	-	few	TRBV5-1	TGCGCCAGCAGCTTGTATCAGATGAACACTGAAGCTTTCTTT	CASSLYQMNTEAFF
TRBJ1-1	-	-	TRBV3-1/TRBV3-2	TGTGCCAGCAGCACCCGACAGTCGTATACTGAAGCTTTCTTT	CASSTRQSYTEAFF
TRBJ1-4	-	few	TRBV4-1	TGCGCCAGCAGCCAAGATTCAGGCAGGGGAGAAAAACTGTTTTTT	CASSQDSGRGEKLFF
TRBJ1-5	-	-	TRBV6-1	TGTGCCAGCAGTGAAGGTACCTATAGCAATCAGCCCCAGCATTTT	CASSEGTYSNQPQHF
TRBJ1-5	-	few	TRBV9	TGTGCCAGCAGCTCAACAGGGAGGGGTCAGCCCCAGCATTTT	CASSSTGRGQPQHF
TRBJ2-3	-	-	TRBV28	TGTGCCAGCAGTTCCCCCGACAGGACAACAGATACGCAGTATTTT	CASSSPDRTTDTQYF